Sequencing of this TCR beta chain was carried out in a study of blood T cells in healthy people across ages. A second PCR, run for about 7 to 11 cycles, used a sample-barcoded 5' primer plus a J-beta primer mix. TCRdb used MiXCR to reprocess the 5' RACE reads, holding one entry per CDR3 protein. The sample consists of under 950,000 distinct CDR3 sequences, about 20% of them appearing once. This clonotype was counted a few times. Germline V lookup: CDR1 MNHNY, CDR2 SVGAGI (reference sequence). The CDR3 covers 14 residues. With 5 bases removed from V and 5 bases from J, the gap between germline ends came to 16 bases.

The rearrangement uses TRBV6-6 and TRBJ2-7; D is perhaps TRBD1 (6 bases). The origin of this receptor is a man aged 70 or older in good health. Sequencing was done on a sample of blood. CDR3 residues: CASSPLDRQHEQYF. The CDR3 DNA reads TGTGCCAGCAGTCCCTTAGACAGGCAGCACGAGCAGTACTTC.